This TCR beta chain stems from a study of CD8 T cells in ankylosing spondylitis. This clonotype was seen a single time. The antigen remains unidentified. Library preparation for TCR beta used quantitative 5'-RACE with molecular barcodes. MiXCR was run by TCRdb on the 5' RACE reads, yielding one entry per CDR3 protein. The data show about 360,000 distinct CDR3 sequences, over 12% seen once. Findings and limits, study-wide: Some of these motif variants have turned up before, in reports on reactive arthritis synovial fluid and blood.

Germline values: CDR1 MNHNS, CDR2 SASEGT. CDR3 length equals 18 residues. The J segment lost 1 base and the V segment lost 6 bases, leaving 15 bases of the junction unmatched. The chain carries TRBV6-1 and TRBJ2-3; TRBD1 agrees at 8 bases. The TCR sequence derives from a male donor with ankylosing spondylitis or in good health (not recorded which). Sequencing input: blood, either unsorted or a sorted T cell fraction (not recorded which). Written as DNA, the CDR3 is TGTGCCAGCAGACCCGGGACAGGCGGTATCATGGGCACAGATACGCAGTATTTT. It translates to CASRPGTGGIMGTDTQYF.